The 26 T cell receptor beta chains below come from one sample, sequenced in a study of early T cells in non-severe SARS-CoV-2 infection. MiXCR was run by TCRdb on the 5' RACE reads, yielding one entry per CDR3 protein. The profile shows around 30,000 distinct CDR3 sequences, 5% to 7% of them singletons. Sequenced: whole blood. The source of these receptors is an adult who was a healthcare worker with PCR-confirmed SARS-CoV-2 infection or an uninfected control (not recorded which).

The J gene is TRBJ2-1, the V gene TRBV28; D not resolved. Germline-derived CDR1 and CDR2 are MDHEN and SYDVKM. This CDR3 has 15 amino acids. The V and J ends lost 4 bases and 4 bases respectively, with 14 bases between them. CDR3 DNA: TGTGCCAGCAGTTCCCCCTCGATGGGGTACAATGAGCAGTTCTTC. It is translated as CASSSPSMGYNEQFF.

There are a few counts of this clonotype. The CDR3 reads CASGTFGQGVSPLHF. CDR3 DNA: TGTGCCAGCGGAACCTTCGGACAGGGGGTATCACCCCTCCACTTT. The rearrangement uses TRBV6-5 and TRBJ1-6; 10 bases line up with TRBD1. The germline CDR1 and CDR2 sequences are MNHEY and SVGAGI. CDR3 length: 15 residues. V was clipped by 8 bases and J by 10 bases; unmatched bases: 11.

This clonotype was detected a few times. The chain couples TRBV30 to TRBJ1-2, with a weak D call TRBD1 (5 bases). Trimming left V 0 bases short and J 3 bases short, with 11 bases between. Germline values: CDR1 GTSNPN, CDR2 SVGIG (reference sequence). This CDR3 is built from 14 residues. The CDR3 here is CAWSVPGIYYGYTF. Written as DNA, the CDR3 is TGTGCCTGGAGTGTACCAGGGATCTACTATGGCTACACCTTC.

The V call is TRBV29-1, the J call TRBJ2-3; unclear D gene. There are 11 residues in the CDR3. Germline CDR1 SQVTM, CDR2 ANQGSEA. Trimming took 7 bases from V and 2 from J, leaving 7 bases between them. CDR3 sequence reads: CSGGFTDTQYF. The CDR3 nucleotides are TGCAGCGGGGGTTTCACAGATACGCAGTATTTT.

In its sample, this clonotype was seen many times. This sequence joins TRBV29-1 and TRBJ1-1, with D tentatively TRBD1 (5 bases). Germline V CDR1 and CDR2: SQVTM, ANQGSEA. This CDR3 has 12 residues. Trimming cost V 4 bases and J 1 base, with 7 bases left between them. The CDR3 spells CSVGTRNTEAFF. The CDR3 DNA is TGCAGCGTTGGGACACGGAACACTGAAGCTTTCTTT.

The rearrangement uses TRBV29-1 and TRBJ1-2; D is possibly TRBD1 (6 bases). The ends were cut back, 0 bases at V and 7 bases at J, with 12 bases in the middle. CDR1 SQVTM and CDR2 ANQGSEA come from the germline V gene. There are 13 residues in the CDR3. This chain's CDR3 is CSVEDSGGLGYTF. CDR3 nucleotides: TGCAGCGTTGAAGATTCGGGGGGGCTTGGCTACACCTTC.

This clonotype was counted many times. The chain links TRBV6-6 to TRBJ2-7, with D tentatively TRBD2 (5 bases). V lost 5 bases to trimming and J lost 3 bases, with 8 bases between them. The CDR3 covers 12 residues. The germline V gene has CDR1 MNHNY and CDR2 SVGAGI (reference sequence). CDR3 region: CASSRGYYEQYF. The CDR3 bases are TGTGCCAGCAGTCGGGGATACTACGAGCAGTACTTC.

This clonotype was observed at least ten times. This chain links TRBV7-2 with TRBJ2-5; TRBD1 aligns across 7 bases. J was trimmed by 4 bases and V by 6 bases; bases with no gene match: 8. CDR3 size: 14 residues. The V gene's germline CDR1 is SGHTA and CDR2 FQGNSA. This CDR3 reads CASSQPGGSETQYF. Here the CDR3 DNA reads TGTGCCAGCAGTCAACCAGGGGGTTCAGAGACCCAGTACTTC.

There are many counts of this clonotype. This chain connects TRBV28 to TRBJ2-6; D is uncertain. V lost 5 bases and J lost 0, with 8 bases in between. The CDR3 is 15 amino acids. Germline loops: CDR1 MDHEN, CDR2 SYDVKM. CDR3 in DNA: TGTGCCAGCAGTACCGGTCCCTCTGGGGCCAACGTCCTGACTTTC. As protein: CASSTGPSGANVLTF.

This clonotype was observed at least ten times. A junction boundary mismatches the germline segment, possibly from a read error. V is TRBV29-1 and J is TRBJ1-3, with TRBD1 identical over 9 bases. CDR3 length: 14 amino acids. The germline CDR1 and CDR2 sequences are SQVTM and ANQGSEA. The CDR3 is CSVKGQGSGSTIYF. In DNA form, the CDR3 reads TGCAGCGTTAAGGGACAGGGCTCAGGAAGCACCATATATTTT.

This clonotype has just a few counts. V and J are TRBV7-2 and TRBJ2-7; 9 positions agree with TRBD1. With 6 bases clipped from V and 3 bases from J, the junction kept 3 bases outside the gene matches. The CDR3 spans 13 residues. Germline CDR1 reads SGHTA; CDR2 reads FQGNSA. DNA for the CDR3: TGTGCCAGCAGTCGGGACAGGGACTACGAGCAGTACTTC. Its translation is CASSRDRDYEQYF.

This clonotype appeared many times. The chain is built from TRBV25-1 and TRBJ1-2; D might be TRBD1 (5 bases). The CDR3 is 15 residues long. V lost 1 base to trimming and J lost 3 bases, with 12 bases between them. Germline V gene sequence: CDR1 MGHDK, CDR2 SYGVNS. As DNA, the CDR3 is TGTGCCAGCAGTGAATTGGAAGGGGCCTACTATGGCTACACCTTC. Protein sequence: CASSELEGAYYGYTF.

The V call is TRBV14, the J call TRBJ1-2; 7 nucleotides agree with TRBD1. CDR3 length: 15 residues. Germline V gene sequence: CDR1 SGHDN, CDR2 FVKESK. V gave up 1 base and J gave up 2 bases; unmatched junction bases: 4. CDR3 bases: TGTGCCAGCAGCCAAGGACCGACAGGGAACTATGGCTACACCTTC. It specifies CASSQGPTGNYGYTF.

This clonotype showed up many times. This rearrangement joins TRBV4-3 to TRBJ2-1, with 10 bases fitting TRBD2. Unmatched junction bases numbered 11, after V lost 3 bases and J lost 9 bases. The CDR3 length is 16 residues. Germline values: CDR1 LGHNA, CDR2 YSLEER. This chain's CDR3 is CASSHDPSGGAREQFF. The CDR3 DNA follows: TGCGCCAGCAGCCACGACCCCAGCGGGGGGGCGCGTGAGCAGTTCTTC.

This clonotype was counted at least ten times. The V and J genes are TRBV5-1 and TRBJ1-2; 8 nucleotides align to TRBD1. Germline loops: CDR1 SGHRS, CDR2 YFSETQ. Unmatched junction bases numbered 5, after V lost 1 base and J lost 6 bases. The CDR3 extends over 14 amino acids. Here the CDR3 DNA reads TGCGCCAGCAGCTTGTTTCAGGGGGCAGATGGCTACACCTTC. Translation gives CASSLFQGADGYTF.

This clonotype was counted many times. The V call is TRBV10-2, the J call TRBJ2-5; the match to TRBD2 covers 9 bases. CDR1 and CDR2 (germline): WSHSY, SAAADI. V lost 4 bases, J lost 4 bases, and 4 bases stayed unmatched. The CDR3 has 14 amino acids. The CDR3 spells CASSVRGGRETQYF. For the CDR3, the DNA is TGCGCCAGCAGTGTGCGGGGGGGGCGAGAGACCCAGTACTTC.

This clonotype was observed many times. The chain employs TRBV15 and TRBJ2-3, with 10 bases fitting TRBD2. CDR1 and CDR2 from the germline V gene are LNHNV and YYDKDF (reference sequence). CDR3 length: 15 amino acids. V lost 5 bases and J lost 3; bases outside the gene matches: 5. CDR3 in amino acids: CATSGTSVATDTQYF. The CDR3 coding sequence is TGTGCCACCAGCGGGACTAGCGTTGCTACAGATACGCAGTATTTT.

This clonotype was observed a handful of times. The CDR3 bases are TGCAGTGCTTCTTGGCGGGGACGTACCTACGAGCAGTACTTC. This codes for CSASWRGRTYEQYF. V gene TRBV20-1 combines with J gene TRBJ2-7, with D possibly being TRBD2 (6 bases). The CDR3 totals 14 residues. Germline CDR1 is DFQATT and CDR2 is SNEGSKA (reference sequence). V was cut by 5 bases and J by 2 bases, with 16 bases left in between.

This clonotype showed up many times. In DNA form, the CDR3 reads TGTGCCAGCAGCCAGGCCCTTTCCGAGCAGTACTTC. Its translation is CASSQALSEQYF. The chain carries TRBV3-1 and TRBJ2-7; D gene ambiguous. CDR3 length: 12 amino acids. Germline V gene sequence: CDR1 LGHDT, CDR2 YNNKEL (reference sequence). Trimming took 3 bases from V and 6 from J, leaving 9 bases between them.

This clonotype was seen more than once but under ten times. This chain connects TRBV7-8 to TRBJ2-2; TRBD2 aligns across 8 bases. Germline CDR1 and CDR2: SGHVS and FQNEAQ. The CDR3 extends over 16 amino acids. V lost 5 bases, J lost 0 bases, and 5 bases stayed unmatched. This CDR3 is CASSGKRGTNTGELFF. The DNA for the CDR3 is TGTGCCAGCAGCGGAAAGCGGGGGACGAACACCGGGGAGCTGTTTTTT.

Concerning this clonotype: A read error may be the cause here, since a much bigger clone is one base away. This chain connects TRBV5-4 to TRBJ2-1; D is possibly TRBD2 (6 bases). CDR3 size: 14 residues. V lost 7 bases, J lost 9 bases, and 20 bases lay in between. The germline gives CDR1 SGHNT, CDR2 YYREEE (reference sequence). CDR3 DNA sequence: TGTGCCAGCCACGACCAGGCGGGGTCCCGTGAGCAGTTCTTC. Translating it yields CASHDQAGSREQFF.

This clonotype is medium-sized (0.01 to 0.1%) within its sample. The DNA for the CDR3 is TGCAGTGCTAGAGGGACTATCGCCGGGGAGCTGTTTTTT. Its protein product is CSARGTIAGELFF. This chain joins TRBV20-1 and TRBJ2-2; a weak D match, TRBD2 (6 bases). Germline CDR1 is DFQATT and CDR2 is SNEGSKA (reference sequence). CDR3 length: 13 residues. V was clipped by 1 base and J by 6 bases, with 9 bases between them.

This clonotype was found many times. This chain joins TRBV2 and TRBJ1-6; D ambiguous. Per the germline V gene, CDR1 is SNHLY and CDR2 is FYNNEI. V lost 7 bases and J 0 bases, leaving 10 bases between the germline ends. This CDR3 is 15 amino acids long. The DNA for the CDR3 is TGTGCCAGCATCAGGCCGAGCTCCTATAATTCACCCCTCCACTTT. It is translated as CASIRPSSYNSPLHF.

This clonotype occurred many times. V is TRBV7-8 and J is TRBJ1-2; D unresolved. Germline CDR1 and CDR2: SGHVS and FQNEAQ. This CDR3 has 14 amino acids. V was clipped by 1 base and J by 3 bases, with 9 bases between them. The CDR3 reads CASSLEGDYYGYTF. The DNA of the CDR3 is TGTGCCAGCAGCTTAGAGGGAGACTACTATGGCTACACCTTC.

The chain joins TRBV7-2 to TRBJ2-7, with D tentatively TRBD1 (5 bases). This CDR3 contains 14 residues. Germline V gene lookup returns CDR1 SGHTA and CDR2 FQGNSA. Deletions cut 5 bases from V and 3 bases from J, with 14 bases between. CDR3 DNA: TGTGCCAGCAGCCGGACAAGGGCCCGCTACGAGCAGTACTTC. Protein: CASSRTRARYEQYF. Full variable domain (missing parts from reference TRBV7-2 and TRBJ2-7): GAGVSQSPSNKVTEKGKDVELRCDPISGHTALYWYRQSLGQGLEFLIYFQGNSAPDKSGLPSDRFSAERTGGSVSTLTIQRTQQEDSAVYLCASSRTRARYEQYFGPGTRLTVT.

This clonotype has only a few counts. The chain is built from TRBV20-1 and TRBJ2-3; 11 bases are a match to TRBD2. Germline lookup yields CDR1 DFQATT and CDR2 SNEGSKA (reference sequence). Trimming cost V 1 base and J 6 bases; bases outside gene matches: 9. This CDR3 has 16 residues. As DNA, the CDR3 is TGCAGTGCTAGAGTCTTCGGACTAGCGGGCGGGGATACGCAGTATTTT. Its protein is CSARVFGLAGGDTQYF.